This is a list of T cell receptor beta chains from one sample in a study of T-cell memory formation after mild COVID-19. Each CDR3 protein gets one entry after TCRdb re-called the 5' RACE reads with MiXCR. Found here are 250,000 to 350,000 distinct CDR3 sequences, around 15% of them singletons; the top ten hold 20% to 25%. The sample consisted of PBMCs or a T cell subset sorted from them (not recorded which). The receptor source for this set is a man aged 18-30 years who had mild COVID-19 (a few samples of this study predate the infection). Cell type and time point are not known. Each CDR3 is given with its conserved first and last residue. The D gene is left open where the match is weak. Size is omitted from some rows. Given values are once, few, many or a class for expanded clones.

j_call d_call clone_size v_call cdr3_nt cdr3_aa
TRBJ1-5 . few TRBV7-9 TGTGCCAGCAGCTTAGATCGAGCAGGGCCTCTTCAGCCCCAGCATTTT CASSLDRAGPLQPQHF
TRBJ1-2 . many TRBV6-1 TGTGCCAGCAGTGAAGGCGCGGGGAGCGGCGGCTACACCTTC CASSEGAGSGGYTF
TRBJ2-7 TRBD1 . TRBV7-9 TGTGCCAGCAGCTTAGGGGTGGCAGGGGGCGACGAGCAGTACTTC CASSLGVAGGDEQYF
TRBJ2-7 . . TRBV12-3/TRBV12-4 TGTGCCAGCAGTCGGGCGGCCGACTCCTACGAGCAGTACTTC CASSRAADSYEQYF
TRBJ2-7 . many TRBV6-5 TGTGCCAGCAGGGACTATCAAACCGACGAGCAGTACTTC CASRDYQTDEQYF
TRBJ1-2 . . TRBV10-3 TGTGCCATCAGTGAGTCGCCGGGGAAGGATGGCTACACCTTC CAISESPGKDGYTF
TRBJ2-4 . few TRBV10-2 TGCGCCACCCTCTACCCGGGAAACATTCAGTACTTC CATLYPGNIQYF
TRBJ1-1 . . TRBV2 TGTGCCAGCAATACAGGTACGAACACTGAAGCTTTCTTT CASNTGTNTEAFF
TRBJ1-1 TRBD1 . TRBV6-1 TGTGCCAGCAATGACAGGGTCAACACTGAAGCTTTCTTT CASNDRVNTEAFF
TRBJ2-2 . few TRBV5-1 TGCGCCAGCAGCTTTAGGGGCACCGGGGAGCTGTTTTTT CASSFRGTGELFF
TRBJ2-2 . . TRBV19 TGTGCCAGTAGTACTCTAGGGGGGCGGTACACCGGGGAGCTGTTTTTT CASSTLGGRYTGELFF
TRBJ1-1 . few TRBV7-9 TGTGCCAGCAGCGTTTTTGAGGGTGCTTTCTTT CASSVFEGAFF
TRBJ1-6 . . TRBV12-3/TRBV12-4 TGTGCCAGCAGTATTCGGTGGGATAATTCACCCCTCCACTTT CASSIRWDNSPLHF
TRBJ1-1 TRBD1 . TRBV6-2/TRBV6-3 TGTGCCAGCAGTCGAGGACAGGATCCCCGGCGGGCTTTCTTT CASSRGQDPRRAFF
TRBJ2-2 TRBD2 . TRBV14 TGTGCCAGCAGCCCGGGGACTAGCCCCCCCGGGGAGCTGTTTTTT CASSPGTSPPGELFF
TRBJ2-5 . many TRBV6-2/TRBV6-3 TGTGCCAGCAGTTGGGACATGGGCGGGGACCAAGAGACCCAGTACTTC CASSWDMGGDQETQYF
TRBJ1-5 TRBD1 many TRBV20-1 TGCAGTGCTGGGACAGGGGGCCATCAGCCCCAGCATTTT CSAGTGGHQPQHF
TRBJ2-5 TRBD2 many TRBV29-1 TGCGCGGCGCGGGAGCAGCAAGAGACCCAGTACTTC CAAREQQETQYF
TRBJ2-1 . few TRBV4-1 TGCGCCAGCAGCCAAGCCCCCGGGGGAGAGCAGTTCTTC CASSQAPGGEQFF
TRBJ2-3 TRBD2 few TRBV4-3 TGCGCCAGCAGCATAGGACTAGTTTACGATACGCAGTATTTT CASSIGLVYDTQYF
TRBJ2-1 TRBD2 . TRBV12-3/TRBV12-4 TGTGCCAGCAGTTCGGGCGGGGGGACATACAATGAGCAGTTCTTC CASSSGGGTYNEQFF
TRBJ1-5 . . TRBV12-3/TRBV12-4 TGTGCCAGCAGTTTGGGGGTACAGAGTTTAAATCAGCCCCAGCATTTT CASSLGVQSLNQPQHF
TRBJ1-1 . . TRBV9 TGTGCCAGCAGCCCCACGGGGGGGTTGGTTAGTGAAGCTTTCTTT CASSPTGGLVSEAFF
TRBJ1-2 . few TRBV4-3 TGCGCCAGCAGCCAAGAGACCGCTTATGGCTACACCTTC CASSQETAYGYTF
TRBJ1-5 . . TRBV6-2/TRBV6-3 TGTGCCAGCAGTTACGGGCAGGGCACTCAGCCCCAGCATTTT CASSYGQGTQPQHF
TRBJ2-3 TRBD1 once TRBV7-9 TGTGCCAGCAACACACGGGACAGGACTACAGATACGCAGTATTTT CASNTRDRTTDTQYF
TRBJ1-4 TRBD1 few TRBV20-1 TGCAGTGCTTCGTCGGGGACAGGGGAAAAACTGTTTTTT CSASSGTGEKLFF
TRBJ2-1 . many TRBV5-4 TGTGCCAGCAGCTTACAACAGGTGAATGAGCAGTTCTTC CASSLQQVNEQFF
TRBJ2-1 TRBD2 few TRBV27 TGTGCCAGCATCCTTCCGGGGGGCAATGAGCAGTTCTTC CASILPGGNEQFF